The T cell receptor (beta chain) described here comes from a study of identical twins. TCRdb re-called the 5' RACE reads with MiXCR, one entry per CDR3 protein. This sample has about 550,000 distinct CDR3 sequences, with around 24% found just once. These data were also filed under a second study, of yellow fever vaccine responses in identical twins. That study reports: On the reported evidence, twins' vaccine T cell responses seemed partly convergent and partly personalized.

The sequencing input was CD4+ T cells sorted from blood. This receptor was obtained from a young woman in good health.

CDR3 residues: CSARDYTGSEGDTQYF. CDR3 nucleotide sequence: TGCAGTGCTAGAGATTATACAGGGTCAGAAGGAGATACGCAGTATTTT. The chain recombines TRBV20-1 with TRBJ2-3; perhaps TRBD1 as D (6 bases). The CDR3 is 16 residues long. Trimming left V 0 bases short and J 5 bases short, with 18 bases between. Germline lookup yields CDR1 DFQATT and CDR2 SNEGSKA (reference sequence).